The 11 T cell receptor beta chains given below trace back to one sample, sequenced in a study of Tregs in tolerant kidney transplant recipients. Sequencing was performed with immunoSEQ multiplex PCR; in TCRdb, only in-frame clones are kept and a portion is missing. The sample shows roughly 250,000 clones, around 81% of them seen only once. Sample: CD4+ T cells from blood. These receptors all come from a human donor in good health.

Comment on this clone: Mismatch with germline at one junction end may stem from a read error. The sample holds other DNA sequences that translate to the same CDR3. J is TRBJ1-2 and V is TRBV5-1; D is unclear. The CDR3 sequence is 13 residues long. Germline loops: CDR1 SGHRS, CDR2 YFSETQ. Here the CDR3 reads CASSLARGDGYTF. For the CDR3, the DNA is TGCGCCAGTAGCTTGGCTCGGGGAGACGGCTACACCTTC.

CDR3 bases: TGTGCCAGCAGGCCACCGGCGGGGGCAGGCGAGCAGTACTTC. Translating it yields CASRPPAGAGEQYF. The rearrangement links TRBV6-5 to TRBJ2-7, with a possible D match to TRBD2 (7 bases). Per the germline V gene, CDR1 is MNHEY and CDR2 is SVGAGI. The CDR3 has 14 amino acids. Trimming took off 6 bases at V and 6 bases at J, with 18 bases between the two ends.

This clone was seen just once. The chain recombines TRBV27 with TRBJ2-3; 7 nucleotides line up with TRBD1. Unmatched junction bases numbered 14, after V lost 6 bases and J lost 2 bases. The CDR3 is 17 amino acids. CDR1 MNHEY and CDR2 SMNVEV come from the germline V gene (reference sequence). CDR3 in DNA: TGTGCCAGCAGCCACCCTGCGACAGGGATTGACACAGATACGCAGTATTTT. Translated: CASSHPATGIDTDTQYF.

V usage is TRBV6-5 and J usage is TRBJ2-1; D might be TRBD2 (5 bases). Looked up from germline, CDR1 is MNHEY and CDR2 is SVGAGI. V lost 6 bases, J lost 8 bases, and 17 bases lay in between. CDR3 length equals 14 residues. The CDR3 here is CASSPRTGWYEQFF. CDR3 nucleotides: TGTGCCAGCAGCCCTAGGACTGGTTGGTATGAGCAGTTCTTC.

The chain links TRBV7-2 to TRBJ1-4, with 7 nucleotides matching TRBD1. J lost 7 bases, V lost 5 bases, and 10 bases had no gene match. Germline V gene data show CDR1 as SGHTA and CDR2 as FQGNSA. The CDR3 is 15 amino acids. The CDR3 loop reads CASSPRTGRGEKLFF. The CDR3 nucleotides are TGTGCCAGCAGCCCTAGGACAGGTCGTGGTGAAAAACTGTTTTTT.

This sequence joins TRBV15 and TRBJ2-3, with D uncertain. The CDR3 has 14 amino acids. From germline, CDR1 is LNHNV and CDR2 YYDKDF (reference sequence). The V and J ends lost 5 bases and 4 bases respectively, with 13 bases between them. CDR3 residues: CATSDPAGSDTQYF. The DNA for the CDR3 is TGTGCCACCAGCGATCCCGCTGGTTCAGATACGCAGTATTTT. Full variable domain (rest looked up from reference TRBV15 and TRBJ2-3): DAMVIQNPRYQVTQFGKPVTLSCSQTLNHNVMYWYQQKSSQAPKLLFHYYDKDFNNEADTPDNFQSRRPNTSFCFLDIRSPGLGDTAMYLCATSDPAGSDTQYFGPGTRLTVL.

This clone was seen once. In DNA form, the CDR3 reads TGTGCCAGCAGCTTGACCAGGGTAACGGCCTACGAGCAGTACTTC. It translates to CASSLTRVTAYEQYF. The V and J genes are TRBV5-6 and TRBJ2-7; D is perhaps TRBD1 (5 bases). The CDR3 has 15 amino acids. In germline, CDR1 is SGHDT, CDR2 YYEEEE. V lost 1 base to trimming and J lost 2 bases, with 13 bases between them.

The gene calls are TRBV19 and TRBJ1-1; no firm D call. CDR1 is LNHDA, CDR2 SQIVND, per germline (reference sequence). Trimming removed 3 bases at V and 6 bases at J, with 11 bases between. The CDR3 spans 13 residues. The CDR3 protein is CASSIRGFSEAFF. CDR3 nucleotide sequence: TGTGCCAGTAGTATTAGAGGGTTCTCTGAAGCTTTCTTT. The whole variable domain, filled in from reference TRBV19 and TRBJ1-1, reads DGGITQSPKYLFRKEGQNVTLSCEQNLNHDAMYWYRQDPGQGLRLIYYSQIVNDFQKGDIAEGYSVSREKKESFPLTVTSAQKNPTAFYLCASSIRGFSEAFFGQGTRLTVV.

Here the CDR3 DNA reads TGCGCCAGCAGCTTGGAAGGGAACGAGCAGTACTTC. It encodes CASSLEGNEQYF. V usage is TRBV5-1 and J usage is TRBJ2-7; D remains unclear. Germline values: CDR1 SGHRS, CDR2 YFSETQ. Trimming took 0 bases from V and 5 from J, leaving 6 bases between them. This CDR3 has 12 residues. The full variable domain, its missing parts supplied by reference TRBV5-1 and TRBJ2-7, is KAGVTQTPRYLIKTRGQQVTLSCSPISGHRSVSWYQQTPGQGLQFLFEYFSETQRNKGNFPGRFSGRQFSNSRSEMNVSTLELGDSALYLCASSLEGNEQYFGPGTRLTVT.

Of note for this clone: Other DNA variants within this sample encode the same CDR3. The chain links TRBV9 to TRBJ1-2; D gene unclear. CDR1 SGDLS and CDR2 YYNGEE come from the germline V gene. V was trimmed by 0 bases and J by 8 bases, leaving 11 bases between them. The length of the CDR3 is 13 residues. For the CDR3, the DNA is TGTGCCAGCAGCGTAGTAGGAGAGTACGGCTACACCTTC. Translating gives CASSVVGEYGYTF.

V is TRBV7-6 and J is TRBJ2-7, with 12 bases identical to TRBD2. The CDR3 spans 17 residues. V was pared by 0 bases and J by 7 bases, with 10 bases of the junction left unmatched. Looked up from germline, CDR1 is SGHVS and CDR2 is FNYEAQ. DNA for the CDR3: TGTGCCAGCAGCTTAGCGCAGAGCCTAGCGGGAGGGCTGGAGCAGTACTTC. It specifies CASSLAQSLAGGLEQYF.